The clone carrying this TCR beta chain was seen a handful of times. The antigen remains unidentified. This sample stems from a study of CD8 T cells in ankylosing spondylitis. It was by quantitative 5'-RACE with molecular barcodes that TCR beta libraries were made. Via MiXCR, TCRdb re-called the 5' RACE reads, giving one row per CDR3 protein. The sample lists fewer than 550,000 distinct CDR3 sequences; roughly 5.3% were seen once. Looked up from germline, CDR1 is MGHRA and CDR2 is YSYEKL. This CDR3 comprises 16 residues. The V end lost 0 bases, the J end lost 2 bases, and 10 bases lay between the germline ends. Whole-study results and caveats: Roughly 8 highly homologous variants made up a TCR beta motif that seemed to typify ankylosing spondylitis blood. Past research had described some motif variants in reactive arthritis synovial fluid and blood.

The J gene is TRBJ1-4, the V gene TRBV4-1; unclear D gene. The specimen sequenced was blood, either unsorted or a sorted T cell fraction (not recorded which). This receptor was obtained from a male donor with ankylosing spondylitis. For the CDR3, the DNA is TGCGCCAGCAGCCAAGATCGTGGAGGGACTAATGAAAAACTGTTTTTT. Translation gives CASSQDRGGTNEKLFF.